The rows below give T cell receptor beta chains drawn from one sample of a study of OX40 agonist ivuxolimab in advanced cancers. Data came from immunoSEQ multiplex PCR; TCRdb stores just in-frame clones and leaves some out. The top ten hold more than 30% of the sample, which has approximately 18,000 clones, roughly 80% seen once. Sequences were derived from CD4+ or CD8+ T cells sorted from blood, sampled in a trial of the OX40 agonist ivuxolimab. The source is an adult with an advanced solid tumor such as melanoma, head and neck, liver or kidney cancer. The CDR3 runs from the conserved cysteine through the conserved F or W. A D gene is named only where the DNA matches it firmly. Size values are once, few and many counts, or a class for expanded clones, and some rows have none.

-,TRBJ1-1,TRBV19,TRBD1,TGTGCCAGCACAAATCAGGGGGCCAACACTGAAGCTTTCTTT,CASTNQGANTEAFF
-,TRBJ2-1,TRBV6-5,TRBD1,TGTGCCAGCAGTTACACGGACAGGGGCCATAACAATGAGCAGTTCTTC,CASSYTDRGHNNEQFF
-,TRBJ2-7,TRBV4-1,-,TGCGCCAGCAGCCAGGGCGCTGAGCAGTACTTC,CASSQGAEQYF
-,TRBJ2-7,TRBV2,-,TGTGCCAGCATTAGTCGGGGGAGCGAGCAGTACTTC,CASISRGSEQYF
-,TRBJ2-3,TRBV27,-,TGTGCCAGCAGTTTATCTCAACCAGCGTCCGGTACAGATACGCAGTATTTT,CASSLSQPASGTDTQYF
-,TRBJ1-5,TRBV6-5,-,TGTGCCAGCGACACCCCCGATCAGCCCCAGCATTTT,CASDTPDQPQHF
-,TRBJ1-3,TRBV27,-,TGTGCCAGCAGTGATACCGGGACTCCAGGAAACACCATATATTTT,CASSDTGTPGNTIYF
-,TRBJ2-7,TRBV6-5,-,TGTGCCAGCAGTTACGTGGGGGGTTACGAGCAGTACTTC,CASSYVGGYEQYF
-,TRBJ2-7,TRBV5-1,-,TGCGCCAGCAGCTTTACTCCGGGGGCGGGGGAGCAGTACTTC,CASSFTPGAGEQYF
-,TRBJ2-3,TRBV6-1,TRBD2,TGTGCCAGCAGTGATACTAGCGGAGGGTCAGATACGCAGTATTTT,CASSDTSGGSDTQYF
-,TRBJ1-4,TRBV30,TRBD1,TGTGCCTGGAGGGGAGACAGGGCGGAAACTAATGAAAAACTGTTTTTT,CAWRGDRAETNEKLFF
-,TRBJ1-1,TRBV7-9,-,TGTGCCAGCAGCTCCCGTTCCCGGGAAGCGCATTTGAACACTGAAGCTTTCTTT,CASSSRSREAHLNTEAFF
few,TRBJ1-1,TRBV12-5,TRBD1,TGTGCTAGTGTCTCCGGGACAGGGCCCGAAGCTTTCTTT,CASVSGTGPEAFF
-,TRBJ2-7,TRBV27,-,TGTGCCAGCAGCTCGGACAGCTCCTACGAGCAGTACTTC,CASSSDSSYEQYF
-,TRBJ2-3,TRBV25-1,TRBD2,TGTGCCAGCGGGAGGGAGAGCACAGATACGCAGTATTTT,CASGRESTDTQYF
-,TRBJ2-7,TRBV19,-,TGTGCCAGTAGCTTCTCGGCCGGTTCCTACGAGCAGTACTTC,CASSFSAGSYEQYF
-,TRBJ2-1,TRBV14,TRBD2,TGTGCCAGCAGCCAAGATTCCGCGCTAGCGGGATACAATGAGCAGTTCTTC,CASSQDSALAGYNEQFF
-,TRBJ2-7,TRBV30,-,TGTGCCTGGAGTGTAGAAGGGAACGAGCAGTACTTC,CAWSVEGNEQYF
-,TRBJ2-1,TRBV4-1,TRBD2,TGCGCCAGCAGCCAAGTATCAGGCCTAGCGGGAGTCGGTACCTACAATGAGCAGTTCTTC,CASSQVSGLAGVGTYNEQFF
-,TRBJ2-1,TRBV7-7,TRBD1,TGTGCCAGCAGCTCGGGGACAGGGACCTACAATGAGCAGTTCTTC,CASSSGTGTYNEQFF
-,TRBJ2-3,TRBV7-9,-,TGTGCCAGCCATCAGCTTGACTCAGGGCCCACAGATACGCAGTATTTT,CASHQLDSGPTDTQYF
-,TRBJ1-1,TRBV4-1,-,TGCGCCAGCAGCAGCCCGGGGAGGGCTGAAGCTTTCTTT,CASSSPGRAEAFF
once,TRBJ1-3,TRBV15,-,TGTGCCACCAGCCCTCAGCGCTCTGGAAACACCATATATTTT,CATSPQRSGNTIYF
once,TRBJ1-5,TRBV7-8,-,TGTGCCAGCAGCTTAGCCTCAACACGTAATCAGCCCCAGCATTTT,CASSLASTRNQPQHF
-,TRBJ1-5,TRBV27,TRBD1,TGTGCCAGCAGTCCGGACAGGCCGTATAGCAATCAGCCCCAGCATTTT,CASSPDRPYSNQPQHF
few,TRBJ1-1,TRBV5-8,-,TGTGCCAGCAGCTTGGGGGGGAACACTGAAGCTTTCTTT,CASSLGGNTEAFF
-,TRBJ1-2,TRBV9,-,TGTGCCAGCAGCGTAGGGCAGAAACATGGCTACACCTTC,CASSVGQKHGYTF
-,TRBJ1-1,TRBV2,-,TGTGCCAGCATATGGACAGAAATGAACACTGAAGCTTTCTTT,CASIWTEMNTEAFF
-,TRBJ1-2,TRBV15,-,TGTGCCACCAGCAGCTTTGGCAGTAGTGGCTACACCTTC,CATSSFGSSGYTF
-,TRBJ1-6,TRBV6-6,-,TGTGCCAGCAGTTACTCGGCAGGATATTCACCCCTCCACTTT,CASSYSAGYSPLHF
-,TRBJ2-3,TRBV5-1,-,TGCGCCAGCTCCAGTAGGGATCCAGATACGCAGTATTTT,CASSSRDPDTQYF
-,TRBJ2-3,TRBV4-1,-,TGCGCCAGCAGCCAAGATCCTTGGGAGAGAGGGGCAGATACGCAGTATTTT,CASSQDPWERGADTQYF
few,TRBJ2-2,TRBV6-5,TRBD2,TGTGCCAGCAGTTACTCCCTTGGACTAGCCGGGGAGCTGTTTTTT,CASSYSLGLAGELFF
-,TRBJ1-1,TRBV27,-,TGTGCCAGCAGTTTGCAAAGGAACACTGAAGCTTTCTTT,CASSLQRNTEAFF
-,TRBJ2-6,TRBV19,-,TGTGCCAGTAGGGCCTCTGGGGCCAACGTCCTGACTTTC,CASRASGANVLTF
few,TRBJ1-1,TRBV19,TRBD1,TGTGCCAGTGGGACAGGGAACACTGAAGCTTTCTTT,CASGTGNTEAFF
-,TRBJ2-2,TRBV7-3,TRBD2,TGTGCCAGCAGCTCCGCCAACTACTCGCGGGAGACCCACGGGGAGCTGTTTTTT,CASSSANYSRETHGELFF
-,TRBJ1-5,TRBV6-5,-,TGTGCCAGCAGCCTAGCAGGGTCTAATCAGCCCCAGCATTTT,CASSLAGSNQPQHF
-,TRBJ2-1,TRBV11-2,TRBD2,TGTGCCAGCAGCCCCGGGACTAGCGGGGACTTATACAATGAGCAGTTCTTC,CASSPGTSGDLYNEQFF
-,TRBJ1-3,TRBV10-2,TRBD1,TGCGCCAGCAGGGGGGACAGGGGCTCTGGAAACACCATATATTTT,CASRGDRGSGNTIYF